These 15 T cell receptor beta chains share one sample of origin, sequenced in a study of blood T cell repertoires in COVID-19. The repertoire was sequenced with immunoSEQ multiplex PCR; TCRdb's copy has only in-frame clones and lacks some. The sample gives roughly 150,000 clones, under 90% of which show up once; 0.45% to 0.6% is in the top ten. The specimen sequenced was peripheral blood. Receptors were obtained from a man aged 55 to 70 with acute or convalescent COVID-19.

In its sample, this clone was seen a few times. The chain joins TRBV12-3 or TRBV12-4 to TRBJ1-1; 8 nucleotides match TRBD1. There are 12 residues in the CDR3. V was pared by 6 bases and J by 7 bases, with 4 bases of the junction left unmatched. The CDR3 protein is CASRDRVREAFF. Here the CDR3 DNA reads TGTGCCAGCAGGGACAGGGTACGTGAAGCTTTCTTT.

The rearrangement links TRBV7-2 to TRBJ2-1; 13 bases fit TRBD2. V trimming: 6 bases; J trimming: 6 bases; junction bases outside the gene matches: 5. The germline CDR1 and CDR2 sequences are SGHTA and FQGNSA. This CDR3 comprises 15 residues. Written as DNA, the CDR3 is TGTGCCAGCAGTCCTACTAGCGGGGGGGCCAATGAGCAGTTCTTC. Its translation is CASSPTSGGANEQFF.

This chain joins TRBV5-1 and TRBJ1-2; D possibly corresponds to TRBD1 (5 bases). This CDR3 is 14 amino acids long. Germline V gives CDR1 SGHRS, CDR2 YFSETQ. Trimming cost V 1 base and J 9 bases, with 16 bases left between them. The CDR3 loop is CASSLSARAVSYTF. CDR3 bases: TGCGCCAGCAGCTTGTCGGCCAGGGCAGTGAGCTACACCTTC.

The J gene is TRBJ1-2, the V gene TRBV2, with 7 positions matching TRBD1. Germline V gives CDR1 SNHLY, CDR2 FYNNEI. The CDR3 has 13 amino acids. V shed 4 bases, J shed 8 bases, and the junction held 7 bases outside the gene matches. The CDR3 sequence is CASSVGQSVGYTF. In DNA, the CDR3 is TGTGCCAGCAGTGTGGGACAGAGCGTGGGCTACACCTTC.

V and J are TRBV28 and TRBJ1-6; TRBD1 matches at 10 bases. Per the germline V gene, CDR1 is MDHEN and CDR2 is SYDVKM. The CDR3 sequence is 16 residues long. Unmatched junction bases numbered 7, after V lost 4 bases and J lost 7 bases. The DNA of the CDR3 is TGTGCCAGCAGTTCGCCCGGGACAGGGGCGAATTCACCCCTCCACTTT. Protein sequence: CASSSPGTGANSPLHF.

The chain recombines TRBV7-2 with TRBJ1-6, with 7 bases fitting TRBD1. CDR1 and CDR2 from the germline V gene are SGHTA and FQGNSA. The junction had 5 bases not matched to a gene; V was cut back by 5 bases and J by 7 bases. This CDR3 spans 14 amino acids. The CDR3 nucleotides are TGTGCCAGCAGCCTGGGACAGTCCAATTCACCCCTCCACTTT. The encoded protein is CASSLGQSNSPLHF.

Written as DNA, the CDR3 is TGTGCCAGTAGTATAGGATCAGGGGCGAGCTCCTACGAGCAGTACTTC. Translating it yields CASSIGSGASSYEQYF. The chain joins TRBV19 to TRBJ2-7; a weak D match, TRBD1 (6 bases). Germline assignment: CDR1 LNHDA and CDR2 SQIVND (reference sequence). The CDR3 is made up of 16 amino acids. The ends were cut back, 1 base at V and 0 bases at J, with 13 bases in the middle. The entire variable domain, with the rest obtained from reference TRBV19 and TRBJ2-7, is as follows: DGGITQSPKYLFRKEGQNVTLSCEQNLNHDAMYWYRQDPGQGLRLIYYSQIVNDFQKGDIAEGYSVSREKKESFPLTVTSAQKNPTAFYLCASSIGSGASSYEQYFGPGTRLTVT.

This clone was recorded once. J is TRBJ2-3 and V is TRBV6-5; a weak D match, TRBD2 (6 bases). V shed 6 bases and J shed 1 base, with 14 bases lying between them. Germline V gene lookup returns CDR1 MNHEY and CDR2 SVGAGI. The CDR3 has 15 residues. CDR3 bases: TGTGCCAGCAGGGTTGGGGGGTCGGGCACAGATACGCAGTATTTT. Amino acid sequence: CASRVGGSGTDTQYF.

DNA of the CDR3: TGTGCCAGCAGGCAAGGGACAGGGATTTCCTACGAGCAGTACTTC. It specifies CASRQGTGISYEQYF. The V call is TRBV27, the J call TRBJ2-7; 9 positions match TRBD1. Germline assignment: CDR1 MNHEY and CDR2 SMNVEV (reference sequence). The CDR3 is made up of 15 amino acids. J lost 1 base, V lost 6 bases, and 7 bases had no gene match.

This chain joins TRBV7-9 and TRBJ2-3, with 9 bases matching TRBD2. Losses at the gene ends were 2 bases for V and 1 base for J; bases not matched to a gene: 1. Germline V lookup: CDR1 SEHNR, CDR2 FQNEAQ (reference sequence). This CDR3 region has 15 residues. The CDR3 bases are TGTGCCAGCAGCTTATCTAGCGGGGGCACAGATACGCAGTATTTT. It specifies CASSLSSGGTDTQYF. Combining the CDR3 with reference TRBV7-9 and TRBJ2-3 gives the whole variable domain DTGVSQNPRHKITKRGQNVTFRCDPISEHNRLYWYRQTLGQGPEFLTYFQNEAQLEKSRLLSDRFSAERPKGSFSTLEIQRTEQGDSAMYLCASSLSSGGTDTQYFGPGTRLTVL.

The CDR3 is CASRRDTTNEKLFF. As DNA, the CDR3 is TGTGCCAGCAGGAGGGACACGACTAATGAAAAACTGTTTTTT. The rearrangement uses TRBV6-4 and TRBJ1-4, with D possibly matching TRBD1 (6 bases). CDR3 length equals 14 residues. Germline V gene lookup returns CDR1 MRHNA and CDR2 SNTAGT. Trimming pared 6 bases from V and 2 bases from J, leaving 10 bases between.

The J gene is TRBJ1-2, the V gene TRBV19; TRBD1 matches at 9 bases. The CDR3 covers 16 residues. CDR1 is LNHDA and CDR2 is SQIVND in the germline V gene (reference sequence). V lost 6 bases and J lost 6; bases outside the gene matches: 14. CDR3: CASRLAGTGIGNGYTF. As DNA, the CDR3 is TGTGCCAGTAGGCTGGCCGGGACAGGGATTGGCAATGGCTACACCTTC.

V is TRBV18 and J is TRBJ1-5; D is unclear. The CDR3 covers 14 residues. The germline V gene has CDR1 KGHSH and CDR2 LQKENI. V shed 1 base and J shed 0 bases, with 4 bases lying between them. DNA of the CDR3: TGTGCCAGCTCACCACAGCATAGCAATCAGCCCCAGCATTTT. Translation gives CASSPQHSNQPQHF.

This clone showed up just a few times. This chain uses TRBV10-3 with TRBJ1-4; TRBD1 might be the D (5 bases). Deletions cut 2 bases from V and 7 bases from J, with 5 bases between. Germline V gene lookup returns CDR1 ENHRY and CDR2 SYGVKD. CDR3 size: 12 residues. The CDR3 reads CAISERGEKLFF. The CDR3 DNA is TGTGCCATCAGTGAGAGGGGTGAAAAACTGTTTTTT.

In its sample, this clone was seen a few times. V is TRBV5-4 and J is TRBJ2-2; 15 bases agree with TRBD2. CDR1 is SGHNT, CDR2 YYREEE, per germline (reference sequence). V lost 3 bases to trimming and J lost 1 base; unmatched junction nucleotides: 1. The CDR3 contains 17 residues. CDR3 DNA: TGTGCCAGCAGCTGGGGACTAGCGGGGGGGAACACCGGGGAGCTGTTTTTT. The encoded protein is CASSWGLAGGNTGELFF.